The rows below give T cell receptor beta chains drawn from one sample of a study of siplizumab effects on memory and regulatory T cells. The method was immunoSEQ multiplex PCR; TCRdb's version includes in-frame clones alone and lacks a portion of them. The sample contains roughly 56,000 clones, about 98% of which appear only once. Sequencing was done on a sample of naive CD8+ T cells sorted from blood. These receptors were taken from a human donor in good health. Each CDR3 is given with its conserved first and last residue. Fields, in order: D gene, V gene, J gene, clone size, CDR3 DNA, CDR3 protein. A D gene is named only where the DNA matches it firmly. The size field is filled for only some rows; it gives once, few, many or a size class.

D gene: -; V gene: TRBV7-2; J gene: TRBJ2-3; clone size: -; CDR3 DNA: TGTGCCAGCAGCACTAGCCTGGGGGGATCGCAGTATTTT; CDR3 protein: CASSTSLGGSQYF
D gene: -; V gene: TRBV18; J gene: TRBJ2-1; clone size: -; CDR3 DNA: TGTGCCAGCTCACCACCTATGCTAGCAGGTGATGAGCAGTTCTTC; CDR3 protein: CASSPPMLAGDEQFF
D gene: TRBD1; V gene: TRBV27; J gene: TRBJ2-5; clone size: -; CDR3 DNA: TGTGCCAGTAGTTACGGACAGGGGGAAACCCAGTACTTC; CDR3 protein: CASSYGQGETQYF
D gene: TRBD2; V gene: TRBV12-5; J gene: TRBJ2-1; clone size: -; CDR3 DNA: TGTGCTAGTGTCCCTCTAGCGGGAGAGGGACAGTTCTTC; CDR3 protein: CASVPLAGEGQFF
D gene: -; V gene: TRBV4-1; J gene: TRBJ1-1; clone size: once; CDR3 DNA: TGCGCCAGCAGCCAAGATAAGGGGTTGGGCACTGAAGCTTTCTTT; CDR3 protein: CASSQDKGLGTEAFF
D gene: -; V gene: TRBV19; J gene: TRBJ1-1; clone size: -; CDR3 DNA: TGTGCCAGTAGTATTCAGAAGATCGGCACTGAAGCTTTCTTT; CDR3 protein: CASSIQKIGTEAFF
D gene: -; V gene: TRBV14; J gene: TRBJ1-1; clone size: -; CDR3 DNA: TGTGCCAGCAGCCAATGGGTGAACACTGAAGCTTTCTTT; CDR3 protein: CASSQWVNTEAFF
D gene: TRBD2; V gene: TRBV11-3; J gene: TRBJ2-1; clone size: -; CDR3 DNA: TGTGCCAGCAGCTTAGGTGTTAGCGGGAGTGATGAGCAGTTCTTC; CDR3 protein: CASSLGVSGSDEQFF
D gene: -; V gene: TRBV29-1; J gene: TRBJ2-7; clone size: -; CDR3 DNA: TGCAGCGTTGCCGAACCCTACGAGCAGTACTTC; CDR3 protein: CSVAEPYEQYF
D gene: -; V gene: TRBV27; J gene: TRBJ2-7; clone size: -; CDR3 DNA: TGTGCCAGCAGTCCCTCCTCACCTCTCGGGGGATCCTACGAGCAGTACTTC; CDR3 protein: CASSPSSPLGGSYEQYF
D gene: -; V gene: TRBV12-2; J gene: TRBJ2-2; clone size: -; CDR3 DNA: TGTGCAAGTCGACCTAGGTTGGTGGGCACCGGGGAGCTGTTTTTT; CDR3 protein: CASRPRLVGTGELFF
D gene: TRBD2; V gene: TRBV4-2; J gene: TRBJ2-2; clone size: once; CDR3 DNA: TGTGCCAGCAGCCAAGATGGACTAGCGGGGAGCTCTTCCGGGGAGCTGTTTTTT; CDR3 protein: CASSQDGLAGSSSGELFF
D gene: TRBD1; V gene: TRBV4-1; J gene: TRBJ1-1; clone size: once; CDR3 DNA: TGCGCCAGCAGCCGATCCGGGACAGGTTCTGGTAGCACTGAAGCTTTCTTT; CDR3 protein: CASSRSGTGSGSTEAFF
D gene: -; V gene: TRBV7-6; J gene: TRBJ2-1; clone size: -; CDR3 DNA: TGTGCCAGCAGCTTACAAGGTAGCTCCTACAATGAGCAGTTCTTC; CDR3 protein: CASSLQGSSYNEQFF
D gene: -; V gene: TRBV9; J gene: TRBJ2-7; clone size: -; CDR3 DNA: TGTGCCAGCAGCGGAACCTACGAGCAGTACTTC; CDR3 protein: CASSGTYEQYF
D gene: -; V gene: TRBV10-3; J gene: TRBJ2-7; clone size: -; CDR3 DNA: TGTGCCATCAGTGCTGGAGAGCTTAGCTCCTACGAGCAGTACTTC; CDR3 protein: CAISAGELSSYEQYF
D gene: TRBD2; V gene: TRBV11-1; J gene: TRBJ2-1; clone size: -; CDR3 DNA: TGTGCCAGCAGCCTTAGCGGGGGAGGGCGTAATGAGCAGTTCTTC; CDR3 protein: CASSLSGGGRNEQFF
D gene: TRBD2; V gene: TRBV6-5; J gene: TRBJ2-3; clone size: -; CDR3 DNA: TGTGCCAGCAGTTTCGGGGGGAGCACAGATACGCAGTATTTT; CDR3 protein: CASSFGGSTDTQYF
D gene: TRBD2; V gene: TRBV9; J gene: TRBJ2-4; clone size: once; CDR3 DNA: TGTGCCAGCAGCGTAGGTAGCGGGAGTGGGGCCAAAAACATTCAGTACTTC; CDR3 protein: CASSVGSGSGAKNIQYF
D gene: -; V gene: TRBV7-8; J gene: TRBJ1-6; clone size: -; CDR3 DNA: TGTGCCAGCAGCCCCGGGGCAGCGAATTCACCCCTCCACTTT; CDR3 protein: CASSPGAANSPLHF
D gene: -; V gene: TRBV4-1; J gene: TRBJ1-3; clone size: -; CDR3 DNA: TGCGCCAGCAGCCAAGATCGTACTATTGCTGGAAACACCATATATTTT; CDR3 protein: CASSQDRTIAGNTIYF
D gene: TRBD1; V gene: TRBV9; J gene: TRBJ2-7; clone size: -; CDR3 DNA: TGTGCCAGCAGCGGACGGACAGGGAACGAGCAGTACTTC; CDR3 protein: CASSGRTGNEQYF
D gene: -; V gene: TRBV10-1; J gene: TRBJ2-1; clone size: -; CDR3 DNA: TGCGCCAGCAGTGAGCCGGACGGGACCAGCTCCTACAATGAGCAGTTCTTC; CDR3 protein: CASSEPDGTSSYNEQFF
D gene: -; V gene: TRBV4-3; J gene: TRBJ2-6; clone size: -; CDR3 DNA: TGCGCCAGCAGCCTAGGGGGGGCCAACGTCCTGACTTTC; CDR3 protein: CASSLGGANVLTF
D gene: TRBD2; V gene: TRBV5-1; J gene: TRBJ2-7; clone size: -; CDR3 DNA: TGCGCCAGCAGCTTGGTCTGGACTAGCGGGAGGAAGTCCTACGAGCAGTACTTC; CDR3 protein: CASSLVWTSGRKSYEQYF
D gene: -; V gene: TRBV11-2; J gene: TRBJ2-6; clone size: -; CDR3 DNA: TGTGCCAGCAGCTTAGAACAGGGTTTCTCTGGGGCCAACGTCCTGACTTTC; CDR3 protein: CASSLEQGFSGANVLTF
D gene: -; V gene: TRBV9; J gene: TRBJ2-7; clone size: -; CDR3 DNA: TGTGCCAGCAGCGTAGTGGCTGGGGCCGCCACCTACGAGCAGTACTTC; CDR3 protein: CASSVVAGAATYEQYF
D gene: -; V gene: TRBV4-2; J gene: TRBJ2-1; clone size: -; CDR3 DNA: TGTGCCAGCAGCCAAGACCCAGAGGGTGATGAGCAGTTCTTC; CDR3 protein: CASSQDPEGDEQFF
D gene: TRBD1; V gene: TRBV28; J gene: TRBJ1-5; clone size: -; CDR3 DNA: TGTGCCAGCACTTCCCTGGACAGGGTCGGAAGCCAGCCCCAGCATTTT; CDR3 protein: CASTSLDRVGSQPQHF
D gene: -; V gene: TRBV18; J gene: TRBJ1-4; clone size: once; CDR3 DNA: TGTGCCAGCTCACCCCAGGGTCAGGTGAAGGAAAAACTGTTTTTT; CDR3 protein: CASSPQGQVKEKLFF
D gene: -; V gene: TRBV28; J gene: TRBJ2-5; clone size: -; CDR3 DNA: TGTGCCAGCAGTTTTGAAAGCGGTCAAGAGACCCAGTACTTC; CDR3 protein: CASSFESGQETQYF
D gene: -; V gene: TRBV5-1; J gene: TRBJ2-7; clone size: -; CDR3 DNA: TGCGCCAGCAGCTTGTGGGTGGAGGGAGGCGAGCAGTACTTC; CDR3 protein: CASSLWVEGGEQYF
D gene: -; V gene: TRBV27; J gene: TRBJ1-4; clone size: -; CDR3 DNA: TGTGCCAGCAGTTCCCGTAATGAAAAACTGTTTTTT; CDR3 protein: CASSSRNEKLFF
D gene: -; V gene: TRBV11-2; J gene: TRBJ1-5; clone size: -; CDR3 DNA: TGTGCCAGCAGCTTAGGCCAGGCCCAGCCCCAGCATTTT; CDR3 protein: CASSLGQAQPQHF
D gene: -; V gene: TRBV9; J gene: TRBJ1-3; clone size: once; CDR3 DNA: TGTGCCAGCAGCGTAGCTGCCGGGCAGTTGTCCGGAAACACCATATATTTT; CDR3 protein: CASSVAAGQLSGNTIYF
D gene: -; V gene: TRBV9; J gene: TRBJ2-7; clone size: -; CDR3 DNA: TGTGCCAGCAGCGTAGAGGGGGGTTCCTCCTACGAGCAGTACTTC; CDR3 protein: CASSVEGGSSYEQYF
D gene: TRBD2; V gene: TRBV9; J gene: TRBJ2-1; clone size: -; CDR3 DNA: TGTGCCAGCAGCGTAGGGGTCGGCGGGAGCTCCTACAATGAGCAGTTCTTC; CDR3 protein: CASSVGVGGSSYNEQFF
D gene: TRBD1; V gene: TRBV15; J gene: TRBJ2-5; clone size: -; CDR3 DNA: TGTGCCACCAGCAGACAGGGGGCAGAGACCCAGTACTTC; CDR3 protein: CATSRQGAETQYF
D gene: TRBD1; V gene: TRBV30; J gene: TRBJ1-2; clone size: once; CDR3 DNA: TGTGCCTGGAAAATAGGCGGGACAGGCTGGGGCTACACCTTC; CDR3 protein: CAWKIGGTGWGYTF
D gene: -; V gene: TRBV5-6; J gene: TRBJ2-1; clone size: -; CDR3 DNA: TGTGCCAGCAGCTTGGCCTCCGGCAGGTTATGGAATGAGCAGTTCTTC; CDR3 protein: CASSLASGRLWNEQFF